The clone carrying this T cell receptor beta chain has at least ten counts. J was trimmed by 6 bases and V by 0 bases; bases with no gene match: 6. Germline CDR1 reads SGHTA; CDR2 reads FQGTGA. The CDR3 has 15 amino acids. Primed by a sample-barcoded 5' primer and a J-beta primer mix, a second PCR proceeded for roughly 6 to 12 cycles. Each CDR3 protein is one row after TCRdb ran MiXCR on the 5' RACE reads. Of around 670,000 distinct CDR3 sequences in the sample, approximately 30% were seen once. The data are from a study of blood T cells in healthy people across ages. The V and J genes are TRBV7-3 and TRBJ2-3; the match to TRBD2 covers 7 bases. The TCR sequence derives from a woman of 80 years or more in good health. Specimen: blood. The CDR3 coding sequence is TGTGCCAGCAGCTTAACGGCGGGGGAGGAGGATACGCAGTATTTT. Amino acid sequence: CASSLTAGEEDTQYF.